Sequencing of this T cell receptor beta chain was carried out in a study of post-analysis software for immune sequencing data. On the study more broadly: Courses of disease covered relapsing-remitting, secondary progressive and progressive-relapsing multiple sclerosis. Study-wide results and limits: F measure showed strong co-clustering of same-batch samples. The study found significantly lower normalized Chao1 diversity in multiple sclerosis patients than in controls.

cDNA libraries for TCR beta contained unique molecular identifiers. Around 450,000 cDNA molecules were recovered from an input of 1 to 10 million T cells. In TCRdb, the PCR reads were re-called with MiXCR into one record per CDR3 protein. The data contain more than 450,000 distinct CDR3 sequences, approximately 31% of them singletons. To note about this clonotype: Its antigen is unknown.

The sequence was obtained from a girl aged 2-17 years with multiple sclerosis. Sequencing was carried out using blood.

CDR3 nucleotides: TGTGCCAGCAGCCTTGGGGTGCTAGCGGGGGGGCTAGAGACCCAGTACTTC. This encodes CASSLGVLAGGLETQYF. This chain links TRBV7-2 with TRBJ2-5, with TRBD2 identical over 12 bases. The CDR3 loop spans 17 amino acids. In germline, CDR1 is SGHTA, CDR2 FQGNSA. J lost 4 bases, V lost 5 bases, and 11 bases had no gene match.